These 17 T cell receptor beta chains came from one sample sequenced in a study of T-cell reconstitution after alpha-beta-depleted transplantation in children. Unique molecular identifiers were used to barcode this TCRbeta library. TCRdb reprocessed the PCR reads with MiXCR, giving one entry per CDR3 protein. The sample shows some 300,000 distinct CDR3 sequences, about a tenth of them seen only once. Here the sequenced sample was PBMCs, taken before TCRalphabeta/CD19-depleted stem cell transplant. Receptors originate from a boy in the first two years of life with acute myeloid leukemia, due to receive a stem cell transplant.

This clonotype was seen a few times. The chain recombines TRBV13 with TRBJ2-7; perhaps TRBD2 as D (5 bases). The CDR3 spans 16 residues. Germline V gene lookup returns CDR1 PRHDT and CDR2 FYEKMQ (reference sequence). V shed 0 bases and J shed 5 bases, with 17 bases lying between them. The CDR3 region is CASSLGGGLTYHEQYF. The CDR3 DNA reads TGTGCCAGCAGCTTAGGTGGAGGCCTTACCTACCACGAGCAGTACTTC.

This clonotype was observed a few times. V and J are TRBV6-5 and TRBJ2-5; D call uncertain. This CDR3 has 14 residues. CDR1 is MNHEY, CDR2 SVGAGI, per germline. V was cut by 2 bases and J by 4 bases, with 11 bases left in between. As DNA, the CDR3 is TGTGCCAGCAGTTACAGGGATTCGGGAGAGACCCAGTACTTC. Encoded protein: CASSYRDSGETQYF.

As concerns this clonotype: One junction end disagrees with the germline gene, perhaps due to a read error. This chain joins TRBV5-6 and TRBJ2-5; D tentatively fits TRBD1 or TRBD2 (5 bases each). The CDR3 totals 16 residues. Germline CDR1 SGHDT, CDR2 YYEEEE. The DNA of the CDR3 is TGTGCCAGCAGCTTGAGGGGACGGGATCGACAAGGGACCCAGTACTTC. Protein sequence: CASSLRGRDRQGTQYF.

This clonotype was detected a few times. J is TRBJ1-3 and V is TRBV5-5; D not certain. Looked up from germline, CDR1 is SGHKS and CDR2 is YYEKEE (reference sequence). This CDR3 has 14 residues. Trimming removed 4 bases from V and 5 bases from J, with 13 bases in between. CDR3 amino acids: CASSTHSRRNTIYF. The CDR3 nucleotides read TGTGCCAGCAGCACACACAGCCGCCGAAACACCATATATTTT.

This clonotype was seen many times. The chain employs TRBV12-3 or TRBV12-4 and TRBJ1-1; tentatively, D is TRBD1 (6 bases). The CDR3 loop spans 14 amino acids. Trimming pared 5 bases from V and 5 bases from J, leaving 15 bases between. The CDR3 loop is CASSAQRGATEAFF. The CDR3 DNA follows: TGTGCCAGCAGTGCCCAGAGGGGGGCAACTGAAGCTTTCTTT.

The chain recombines TRBV20-1 with TRBJ2-2; D unresolved. V lost 4 bases, J lost 7 bases, and 7 bases lay in between. Germline CDR1 is DFQATT and CDR2 is SNEGSKA (reference sequence). This CDR3 is built from 11 residues. Here the CDR3 DNA reads TGCAGTGCTATGGGCCACGGGGAGCTGTTTTTT. This sequence encodes CSAMGHGELFF.

As to this clonotype: Possible read error: a much larger clone is one base away. J is TRBJ2-7 and V is TRBV10-3; TRBD2 might be the D (6 bases). The CDR3 has 11 residues. Germline V gene data show CDR1 as ENHRY and CDR2 as SYGVKD. The CDR3 loop reads CRPGEPYEQYF. CDR3 bases: TGCCGCCCGGGAGAGCCCTACGAGCAGTACTTC.

V is TRBV29-1 and J is TRBJ2-7; D is undetermined. V was cut by 5 bases and J by 3 bases, with 29 bases left in between. The length of the CDR3 is 18 residues. In germline, CDR1 is SQVTM, CDR2 ANQGSEA. The DNA of the CDR3 is TGCAGCGTTTCCACGAGTCGTGGTGAAAGGGCCACCTACTACGAGCAGTACTTC. Its translation is CSVSTSRGERATYYEQYF.

Many counts were recorded for this clonotype. V usage is TRBV24-1 and J usage is TRBJ2-5; tentatively, D is TRBD1 (5 bases). In germline, CDR1 is KGHDR, CDR2 SFDVKD. This CDR3 region has 16 residues. The V gene lost 5 bases and the J gene lost 5 bases, with 20 bases spanning the gap. This CDR3 is CATSGYPEPGRETQYF. CDR3 coding DNA: TGTGCCACCAGTGGTTACCCCGAACCAGGGCGCGAGACCCAGTACTTC.

The table lists this clonotype with a few counts. The rearrangement joins TRBV25-1 to TRBJ1-2; D not certain. Looked up from germline, CDR1 is MGHDK and CDR2 is SYGVNS. The CDR3 is 11 amino acids. V lost 5 bases and J lost 4, with 5 bases in between. The CDR3 loop is CASSRFYGYTF. The CDR3 bases are TGTGCCAGCAGTAGGTTCTATGGCTACACCTTC.

This clonotype was recorded at least ten times. In DNA form, the CDR3 reads TGTGCCAGCAGCCCCCACGAGGGGGGGTCCTACAATGAGCAGTTCTTC. This sequence encodes CASSPHEGGSYNEQFF. This sequence joins TRBV9 and TRBJ2-1; D is perhaps TRBD2 (7 bases). The CDR3 spans 16 residues. The V end lost 4 bases, the J end lost 1 base, and 15 bases lay between the germline ends. The germline gives CDR1 SGDLS, CDR2 YYNGEE.

This clonotype was seen only a few times. This CDR3 reads CASSPGTGREQYF. DNA for the CDR3: TGTGCCAGCAGCCCCGGGACAGGGAGGGAGCAGTACTTC. This chain links TRBV7-3 with TRBJ2-7, with TRBD1 matching 9 bases. The germline CDR1 and CDR2 sequences are SGHTA and FQGTGA. V lost 5 bases to trimming and J lost 7 bases; unmatched junction nucleotides: 6. The CDR3 totals 13 residues.

This clonotype was seen repeatedly, ten times or more. The rearrangement links TRBV18 to TRBJ2-1, with D possibly being TRBD1 (6 bases). CDR1 KGHSH and CDR2 LQKENI come from the germline V gene. The CDR3 spans 15 residues. Trimming pared 5 bases from V and 9 bases from J, leaving 20 bases between. The CDR3 DNA reads TGTGCCAGCTCAGCACGGACCAGCCGAGGGGGTGAGCAGTTCTTC. This codes for CASSARTSRGGEQFF.

This clonotype was seen at least ten times. J is TRBJ2-7 and V is TRBV5-1; D perhaps matches TRBD2 (6 bases). V was clipped by 4 bases and J by 6 bases, with 14 bases between them. Germline V gene lookup returns CDR1 SGHRS and CDR2 YFSETQ. This CDR3 region has 13 residues. Here the CDR3 reads CASSVFLGGEQYF. In nucleotides, the CDR3 is TGCGCCAGCAGCGTATTTCTGGGGGGCGAGCAGTACTTC.

This clonotype was recorded many times. The chain uses TRBV7-3 and TRBJ2-3; 13 bases match TRBD2. Losses at the gene ends were 5 bases for V and 2 bases for J; bases not matched to a gene: 4. CDR1 is SGHTA and CDR2 is FQGTGA in the germline V gene. This CDR3 spans 16 amino acids. CDR3: CASSTGLAGITDTQYF. In DNA form, the CDR3 reads TGTGCCAGCAGCACGGGACTAGCGGGGATCACAGATACGCAGTATTTT.

A remark on this clonotype: A clone one base away is much larger, so this may be a read error. V is TRBV7-3 and J is TRBJ1-1; 9 bases agree with TRBD1. The V gene's germline CDR1 is SGHTA and CDR2 FQGTGA. The CDR3 has 15 residues. The CDR3 nucleotides are TGTGCCAACAGCTTAGGGACAGGGCTGAACACTGAAGCTTTCTTT. Translation: CANSLGTGLNTEAFF. Combining the CDR3 with reference TRBV7-3 and TRBJ1-1 gives the whole variable domain GAGVSQTPSNKVTEKGKYVELRCDPISGHTALYWYRQSLGQGPEFLIYFQGTGAADDSGLPNDRFFAVRPEGSVSTLKIQRTERGDSAVYLCANSLGTGLNTEAFFGQGTRLTVV.

This clonotype occurred many times. The chain joins TRBV5-1 to TRBJ1-5; D is perhaps TRBD1 (5 bases). The CDR3 is 13 amino acids. Between the trimmed V and J ends, which lost 8 bases and 3 bases, there was a span of 12 bases. Germline CDR1 is SGHRS and CDR2 is YFSETQ. CDR3 bases: TGCGCCAGTTCGACAGATTACAATCAGCCCCAGCATTTT. It codes for CASSTDYNQPQHF.